This T cell receptor beta chain was retrieved from a study of blood T cell repertoires in COVID-19. Assay: immunoSEQ multiplex PCR; the TCRdb copy retains only in-frame clones and omits some. The repertoire holds 85,000 to 130,000 clones, with 70% to 80% as singletons. The sequenced material came from peripheral blood. This clonotype was obtained from a human donor with acute or convalescent COVID-19. The donor label of this sample is uncertain.

This CDR3 reads CASSLSPTNSAHQPQHF. Written as DNA, the CDR3 is TGTGCCAGCAGCTTAAGCCCTACGAACAGTGCCCATCAGCCCCAGCATTTT. The genes are TRBV11-2 and TRBJ1-5; D remains ambiguous. CDR3 length: 17 residues. Germline-derived CDR1 and CDR2 are SGHAT and FQNNGV. Trimming removed 2 bases from V and 5 bases from J, with 19 bases in between. Together with reference TRBV11-2 and TRBJ1-5, the CDR3 gives the full variable domain: EAGVAQSPRYKIIEKRQSVAFWCNPISGHATLYWYQQILGQGPKLLIQFQNNGVVDDSQLPKDRFSAERLKGVDSTLKIQPAKLEDSAVYLCASSLSPTNSAHQPQHFGDGTRLSIL.